Listed here is a single TCR beta chain. This specimen belongs to a study of T cell responses to AZD1222 COVID-19 vaccine. The protocol was immunoSEQ multiplex PCR, while the TCRdb copy is restricted to in-frame clones and leaves out a portion. This sample's table has about 140,000 clones. Specimen: peripheral blood. The clonotype originates from an adult in good health.

The CDR3, as DNA: TGTGCCAGCAGTCCGACAGGGGCGTATGGCTACACCTTC. It specifies CASSPTGAYGYTF. V and J are TRBV28 and TRBJ1-2; TRBD1 aligns across 8 bases. V was clipped by 5 bases and J by 5 bases; unmatched bases: 4. In germline, CDR1 is MDHEN, CDR2 SYDVKM. The length of the CDR3 is 13 residues.